The TCR beta chain described here comes from a study of vaccination and CD4 T cells after COVID-19 (dated by TCRdb to between 2021 and 2022). About the investigation overall: Convalescent patients had a positive SARS-CoV-2 result on nasal swab PCR, and of these patients, nine had mild disease and one had severe disease. Control cultures received a CEFX viral epitope pool as the positive control, an HIV-1 Nef peptide pool as the negative control, or no peptide. Two doses of either the Pfizer-BioNTech BNT162b2 vaccine (n=8) or the Moderna mRNA-1273 vaccine (n=2) were administered to participants. In nine to eleven COVID-19 convalescent patients and a few infection-naive healthy vaccine recipients, researchers compared the spike-specific CD4+ TCR repertoire from before mRNA vaccination with the repertoire from after. In the convalescent cohort there were six males and four females, among whom were two Hispanic individuals, seven Caucasians, two Asians and one multiracial person. Post-COVID blood samples from convalescent patients were collected a median of approximately 100 days after diagnosis, with a range of 35 to 161 days. Post-vaccine blood samples were obtained a median of around 74 days after the second vaccine dose, with a range of roughly 14 to 241 days. Overlapping spike peptide pools from SARS-CoV-2 and from the common cold coronaviruses HCoV-NL63, HCoV-OC43 and HCoV-229E were used as culture stimuli. The investigation overall reported the following: Of the vaccine-specific clones in convalescent patients, 304 of 307, or nearly all, reacted only to SARS-CoV-2 spike and did not cross-react with common cold coronaviruses. In convalescent patients, a median around 85% of post-vaccine SARS-CoV-2-reactive clones were detected only after vaccination, and vaccine-specific priming was suggested by this finding. The median count of SARS-CoV-2-reactive clonotypes went up from 21 after infection to a few dozen after vaccination, although the change was not significant. The number of convalescent patients in the study was relatively small, and the study did not examine early timepoints following natural infection.

Concerning this clonotype itself: The antigen it binds to is not known. Base qualities are not at hand, and no much larger clone is one base apart.

Per the publication, the treatment or condition label means: roughly 10-day PBMC culture with coronavirus spike peptide pools or control peptides (ViraFEST assay). To expand antigen-specific T cells with peptide pools and then pick out the expanded clonotypes through TCR sequencing, the study relied on the ViraFEST assay. Positive SARS-CoV-2 PCR tests in the convalescent patients dated from March to December 2020, before Alpha, Beta and Delta variants emerged in the United States. Each well held roughly 2.2 million PBMCs cultured in IMDM containing around 5% human AB serum and about 10 IU/ml IL-2, with 7.5 to 10 ug/ml peptide pools added. Half of the culture medium was replaced with fresh IL-2-containing medium on days 3 and 7. Once the cells had been in culture for ten to eleven days, the EasySep CD4+ T cell isolation kit was used to isolate CD4+ T cells by negative selection. PBMCs were separated from whole blood using Ficoll-Paque Plus gradient centrifugation and then either used fresh or cryopreserved at -140C. In general, triplicate wells were set up for every culture condition.

Receptor libraries were prepared by PCR. DNA from cultured CD4+ T cells was subjected to TCR sequencing with the Oncomine TCR Beta short-read assay at the Johns Hopkins FTIC core. The QIAamp micro DNA kit was used to extract genomic DNA from the cultured CD4+ T cells. Oncomine TCR Beta libraries made from cultured CD4+ T cells were pooled using unique dual indexes and sequenced on an Illumina iSeq 100. The authors processed their data as follows. Non-productive sequences were removed, and CDR3s not starting with C, not ending with F or W, or shorter than 7 amino acids were discarded. Antigen-specific clonotypes were identified with the MANAFEST web application by comparing peptide-stimulated wells with reference and other culture wells. An FDR below 0.05, an odds ratio above 5, and a productive frequency above 0.1% in at least two of three replicate wells were required for clones to be considered positive. A clonotype counted as cross-reactive if it showed significant expansion both in the SARS-CoV-2 spike wells and in at least one common cold coronavirus spike condition. Similarity between CDR3 sequences was evaluated in R version 3.6.1 using Levenshtein distances (stringdist) and unrooted phylogenetic trees (ape). TCRdb ran its own pipeline on the public reads, namely fastp trimming at Q25 and MiXCR clone calling, and kept in-frame beta chains. Rows are unified per CDR3 protein, each entry keeping the most common DNA and genes. These V and J calls derive from TCRdb rather than the authors' analysis. Here the sample has 6,000 to 7,000 distinct CDR3 sequences; 74% occur a single time. The ten largest clonotypes hold 33% of the sample.

Inclusive of the bounding cysteine and phenylalanine, the CDR3 is 13 residues long. CDR3 DNA only is kept here, 39 bases in frame from base 1. The germline V gene (reference sequence) specifies GTSNPN as CDR1 and SVGIG as CDR2. Relative to germline, V is 1 base shorter and J is 1 base shorter, with 7 bases between their ends. The TCR originated in a human donor who had recovered from COVID-19. The rearranged chain carries TRBV30 and TRBJ1-1; TRBD1 is perhaps the D gene, given 6 matching bases. Sequencing used CD4+ T cells from blood, cultured in vitro. The DNA sequence is TGTGCCTGGAGTGCAGGGGAGAACACTGAAGCTTTCTTT. This translates into CAWSAGENTEAFF.